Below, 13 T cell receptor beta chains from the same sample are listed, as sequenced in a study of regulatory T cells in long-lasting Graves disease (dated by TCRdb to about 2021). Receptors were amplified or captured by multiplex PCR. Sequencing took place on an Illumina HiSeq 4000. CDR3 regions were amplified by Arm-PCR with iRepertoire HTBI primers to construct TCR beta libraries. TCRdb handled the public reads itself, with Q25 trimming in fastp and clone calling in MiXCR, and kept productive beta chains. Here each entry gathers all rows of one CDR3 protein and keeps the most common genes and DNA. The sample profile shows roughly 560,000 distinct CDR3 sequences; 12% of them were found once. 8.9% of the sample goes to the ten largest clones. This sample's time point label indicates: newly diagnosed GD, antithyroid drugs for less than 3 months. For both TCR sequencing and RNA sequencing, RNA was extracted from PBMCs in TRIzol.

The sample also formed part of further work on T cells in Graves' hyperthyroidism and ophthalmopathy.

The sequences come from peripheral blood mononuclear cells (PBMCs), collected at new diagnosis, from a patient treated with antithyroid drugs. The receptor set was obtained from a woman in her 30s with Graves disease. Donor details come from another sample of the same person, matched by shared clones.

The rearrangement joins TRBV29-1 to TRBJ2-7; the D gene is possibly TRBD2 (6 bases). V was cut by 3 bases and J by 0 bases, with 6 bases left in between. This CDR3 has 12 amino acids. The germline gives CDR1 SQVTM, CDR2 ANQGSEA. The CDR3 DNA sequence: TGCAGCGTTGAGGGACTCTCCTACGAGCAGTACTTC. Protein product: CSVEGLSYEQYF.

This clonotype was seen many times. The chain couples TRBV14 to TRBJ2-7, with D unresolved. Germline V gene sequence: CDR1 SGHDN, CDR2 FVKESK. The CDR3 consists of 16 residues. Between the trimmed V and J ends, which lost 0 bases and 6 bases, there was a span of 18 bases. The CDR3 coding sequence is TGTGCCAGCAGCCAAGATGACTTCAACTTGAGTTGCGAGCAGTACTTC. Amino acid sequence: CASSQDDFNLSCEQYF.

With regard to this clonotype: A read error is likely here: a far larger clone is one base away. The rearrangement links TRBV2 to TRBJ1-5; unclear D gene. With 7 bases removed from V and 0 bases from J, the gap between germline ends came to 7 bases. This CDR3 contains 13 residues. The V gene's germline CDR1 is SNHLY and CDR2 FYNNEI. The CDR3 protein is CASNYHSNQPQHF. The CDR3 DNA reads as TGTGCCAGCAATTACCATAGCAATCAGCCCCAGCATTTT.

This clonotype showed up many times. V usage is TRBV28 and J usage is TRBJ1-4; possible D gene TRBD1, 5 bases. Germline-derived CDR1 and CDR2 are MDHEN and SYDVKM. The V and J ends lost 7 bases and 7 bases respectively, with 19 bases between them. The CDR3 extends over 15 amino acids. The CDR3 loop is CASTLGGAVSEKLFF. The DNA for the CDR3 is TGTGCCAGCACCCTCGGAGGGGCAGTCAGTGAAAAACTGTTTTTT.

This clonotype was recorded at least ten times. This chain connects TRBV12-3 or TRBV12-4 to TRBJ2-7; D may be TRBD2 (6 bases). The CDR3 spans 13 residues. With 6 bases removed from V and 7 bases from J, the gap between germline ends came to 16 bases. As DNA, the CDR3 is TGTGCCAGCAGAACGGCGACTAGTCGAGAGCAGTACTTC. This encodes CASRTATSREQYF.

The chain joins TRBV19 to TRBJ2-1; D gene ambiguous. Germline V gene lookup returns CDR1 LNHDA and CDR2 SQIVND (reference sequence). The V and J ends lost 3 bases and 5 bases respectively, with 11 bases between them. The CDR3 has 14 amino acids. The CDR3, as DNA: TGTGCCAGTAGTATGATGGGTGCCGACAATGAGCAGTTCTTC. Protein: CASSMMGADNEQFF.

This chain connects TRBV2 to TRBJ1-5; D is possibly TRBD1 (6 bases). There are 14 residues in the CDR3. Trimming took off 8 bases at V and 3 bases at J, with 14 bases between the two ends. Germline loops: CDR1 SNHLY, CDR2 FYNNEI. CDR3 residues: CASSIRGINQPQHF. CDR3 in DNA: TGTGCCAGCTCGATCAGGGGTATCAATCAGCCCCAGCATTTT.

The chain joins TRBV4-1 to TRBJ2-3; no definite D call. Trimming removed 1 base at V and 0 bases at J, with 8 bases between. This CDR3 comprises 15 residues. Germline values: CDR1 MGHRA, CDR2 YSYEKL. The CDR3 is CASSQGVASTDTQYF. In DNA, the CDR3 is TGCGCCAGCAGCCAAGGAGTCGCTAGCACAGATACGCAGTATTTT.

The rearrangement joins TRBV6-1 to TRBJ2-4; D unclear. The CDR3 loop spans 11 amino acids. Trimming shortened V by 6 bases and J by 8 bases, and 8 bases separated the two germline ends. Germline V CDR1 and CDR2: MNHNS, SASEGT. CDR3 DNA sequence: TGTGCCAGCAGCTATAGGGACATTCAGTACTTC. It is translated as CASSYRDIQYF.

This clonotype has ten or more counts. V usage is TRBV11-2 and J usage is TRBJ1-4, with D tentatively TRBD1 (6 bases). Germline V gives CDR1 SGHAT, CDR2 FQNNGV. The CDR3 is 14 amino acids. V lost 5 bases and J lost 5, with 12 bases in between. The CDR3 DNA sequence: TGTGCCAGCAGCCTCATAAGGGGGAATGAAAAACTGTTTTTT. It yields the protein CASSLIRGNEKLFF. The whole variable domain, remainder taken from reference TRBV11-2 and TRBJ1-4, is EAGVAQSPRYKIIEKRQSVAFWCNPISGHATLYWYQQILGQGPKLLIQFQNNGVVDDSQLPKDRFSAERLKGVDSTLKIQPAKLEDSAVYLCASSLIRGNEKLFFGSGTQLSVL.

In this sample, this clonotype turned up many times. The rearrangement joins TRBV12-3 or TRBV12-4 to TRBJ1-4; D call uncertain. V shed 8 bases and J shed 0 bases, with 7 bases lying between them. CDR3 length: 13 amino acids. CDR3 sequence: CASVPATNEKLFF. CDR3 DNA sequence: TGTGCCAGCGTACCGGCAACTAATGAAAAACTGTTTTTT.

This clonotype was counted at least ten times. CDR3 residues: CASRAVENTEAFF. CDR3 sequence (DNA): TGTGCCAGCAGGGCAGTGGAAAACACTGAAGCTTTCTTT. This sequence joins TRBV27 and TRBJ1-1; unclear D gene. Per germline, CDR1 MNHEY and CDR2 SMNVEV (reference sequence). The CDR3 spans 13 residues. V lost 6 bases, J lost 2 bases, and 10 bases lay in between.

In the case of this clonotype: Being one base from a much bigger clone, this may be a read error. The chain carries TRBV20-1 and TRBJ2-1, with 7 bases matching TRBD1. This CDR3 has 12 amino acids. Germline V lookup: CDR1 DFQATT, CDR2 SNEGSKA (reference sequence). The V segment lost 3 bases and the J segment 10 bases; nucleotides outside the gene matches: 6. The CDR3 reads CSASDGQEEQFF. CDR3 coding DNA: TGCAGTGCTAGCGATGGACAGGAGGAGCAGTTCTTC.